This entry lists 10 T cell receptor beta chains sequenced from one sample in a study of T cells in Graves' hyperthyroidism and ophthalmopathy. TCR beta CDR3 regions were amplified from RNA transcripts. The TCR CDR3 was amplified in a first-round RT-PCR using the HTBI primer set. MiXCR, run by TCRdb on the multiplex PCR reads, gives a single entry per CDR3 protein. Among about half a million distinct CDR3 sequences, approximately 23% were seen once, and the ten largest hold approximately 49%. What was sequenced was blood. The source is a woman aged 70 to 79 with Graves' ophthalmopathy.

This clonotype was counted between two and nine times. This chain connects TRBV5-6 to TRBJ2-4, with TRBD2 matching 8 bases. The germline V gene has CDR1 SGHDT and CDR2 YYEEEE. This CDR3 spans 17 amino acids. The V and J ends lost 1 base and 6 bases, in that order; junction bases with no gene match: 12. The CDR3 bases are TGTGCCAGCAGCTTGCCCCAGGGACGGGGGGGAGGAAACATTCAGTACTTC. As protein: CASSLPQGRGGGNIQYF.

Ten or more counts support this clonotype. V gene TRBV11-1 combines with J gene TRBJ2-3; D unclear. The CDR3 length is 14 residues. V was trimmed by 2 bases and J by 1 base, leaving 7 bases between them. Germline CDR1 SGHAT, CDR2 FQDESV (reference sequence). Written as DNA, the CDR3 is TGTGCCAGCAGCTTAATCTTGGGCACAGATACGCAGTATTTT. This encodes CASSLILGTDTQYF.

The J gene is TRBJ1-5, the V gene TRBV12-3 or TRBV12-4; D remains unclear. The V gene lost 4 bases and the J gene lost 15 bases, with 22 bases spanning the gap. The CDR3 extends over 14 amino acids. The CDR3 sequence is CASSSGLVAPEMHF. The DNA for the CDR3 is TGTGCCAGCAGTTCGGGCCTTGTCGCCCCTGAGATGCATTTT.

J is TRBJ2-3 and V is TRBV19; D ambiguous. V was pared by 8 bases and J by 5 bases, with 14 bases between. Germline V gene lookup returns CDR1 LNHDA and CDR2 SQIVND (reference sequence). The CDR3 contains 13 residues. CDR3 coding DNA: TGTGCCAGTGGATTCAAGTGGGAAGATACGCAGTATTTT. This gives the protein CASGFKWEDTQYF.

This clonotype was seen only a few times. The V gene is TRBV7-9, the J gene TRBJ1-1, with D tentatively TRBD1 (5 bases). Germline CDR1 is SEHNR and CDR2 is FQNEAQ (reference sequence). CDR3 length: 16 amino acids. Trimming removed 6 bases at V and 6 bases at J, with 23 bases between. The CDR3 bases are TGTGCCAGCAGGGGCGAGACCCCCACATCGGGGGCTGAAGCTTTCTTT. This sequence encodes CASRGETPTSGAEAFF.

Notes on this clonotype: Its ends do not fully match the called genes, so a read error is possible. This sequence joins TRBV10-3 and TRBJ2-3; D is possibly TRBD2 (5 bases). Per germline, CDR1 ENHRY and CDR2 SYGVKD. The CDR3 runs 13 residues. This CDR3 is CAIGPPAGDTLYF. DNA of the CDR3: TGTGCCATCGGACCCCCAGCCGGGGATACGCTGTATTTT.

This clonotype was detected only a few times. The gene calls are TRBV19 and TRBJ2-2, with 10 bases aligning to TRBD2. There are 15 residues in the CDR3. V lost 3 bases to trimming and J lost 6 bases; unmatched junction nucleotides: 4. From germline, CDR1 is LNHDA and CDR2 SQIVND (reference sequence). The DNA for the CDR3 is TGTGCCAGTAGTATGGGACTAGCGCGGGCCGGGGAGCTGTTTTTT. It specifies CASSMGLARAGELFF.

The gene calls are TRBV20-1 and TRBJ1-1; 9 nucleotides agree with TRBD1. V lost 0 bases, J lost 2 bases, and 4 bases stayed unmatched. Germline CDR1 DFQATT, CDR2 SNEGSKA (reference sequence). CDR3 length: 15 residues. CDR3 DNA: TGCAGTGCTAGAGATTTGGGACAGGGAAACACTGAAGCTTTCTTT. Its protein is CSARDLGQGNTEAFF.

This clonotype has more than one count but fewer than ten. The J gene is TRBJ2-2, the V gene TRBV10-3; no clear D. The germline V gene has CDR1 ENHRY and CDR2 SYGVKD. Trimming shortened V by 5 bases and J by 7 bases, and 11 bases separated the two germline ends. This CDR3 region has 13 residues. Written as DNA, the CDR3 is TGTGCCATCAGTCAAGGGATGGACGGGGAGCTGTTTTTT. Protein: CAISQGMDGELFF.

In its sample, this clonotype was seen a few times. The chain is built from TRBV28 and TRBJ2-7, with D possibly TRBD2 on 5 matching bases. Trimming shortened V by 5 bases and J by 6 bases, and 20 bases separated the two germline ends. In germline, CDR1 is MDHEN, CDR2 SYDVKM. CDR3 length: 15 amino acids. CDR3 region: CASSQDGGTPAEQYF. CDR3 coding DNA: TGTGCCAGCAGTCAGGACGGAGGAACCCCAGCCGAGCAGTACTTC.